What follows are 16 T cell receptor beta chains derived from one specimen sequenced in a study of siplizumab effects on memory and regulatory T cells. Clones were sequenced by immunoSEQ multiplex PCR, and TCRdb holds only the in-frame ones, with some missing. The sample includes fewer than 100,000 clones, approximately 95% of them seen just once. Material for sequencing was CD8+ T cells sorted from blood. The receptors were gathered from a human donor in good health.

The chain joins TRBV6-5 to TRBJ2-5; D unclear. The J call is in doubt because the DNA end fits TRBJ2-7 better. CDR1 MNHEY and CDR2 SVGAGI come from the germline V gene. The CDR3 runs to 14 residues. In DNA form, the CDR3 reads TGTGCCAGCAGTTATAATGGCAAGGCCTACGAGCAGTACTTC. Translated: CASSYNGKAYEQYF.

The J gene is TRBJ1-1, the V gene TRBV5-1, with 10 bases lining up with TRBD1. V lost 5 bases to trimming and J lost 7 bases; unmatched junction nucleotides: 5. The CDR3 runs 13 residues. Germline V gene data show CDR1 as SGHRS and CDR2 as YFSETQ. CDR3 DNA: TGCGCCAGCAGAGAGACAGGGGGCGTTGAAGCTTTCTTT. Its protein product is CASRETGGVEAFF.

The J gene is TRBJ2-3, the V gene TRBV27; D unresolved. Germline V gene data show CDR1 as MNHEY and CDR2 as SMNVEV (reference sequence). There are 13 residues in the CDR3. Trimming took 0 bases from V and 4 from J, leaving 5 bases between them. In nucleotides, the CDR3 is TGTGCCAGCAGTTTATCGAACCCAGATACGCAGTATTTT. It encodes CASSLSNPDTQYF.

The V call is TRBV5-4, the J call TRBJ2-7; 10 bases match TRBD2. The trim removed 3 bases at V and 3 bases at J, leaving 9 bases unmatched. The germline gives CDR1 SGHNT, CDR2 YYREEE (reference sequence). This CDR3 has 16 amino acids. CDR3 sequence reads: CASSSWGLASIYEQYF. DNA for the CDR3: TGTGCCAGCAGCTCATGGGGACTAGCGTCGATCTACGAGCAGTACTTC.

The chain combines TRBV6-5 with TRBJ2-7; 9 bases match TRBD2. This CDR3 contains 15 residues. Losses at the gene ends were 0 bases for V and 3 bases for J; bases not matched to a gene: 3. Germline V gene data show CDR1 as MNHEY and CDR2 as SVGAGI. The CDR3: CASSYSIAGDYEQYF. CDR3 sequence (DNA): TGTGCCAGCAGTTACTCGATAGCGGGAGACTACGAGCAGTACTTC.

CDR3 nucleotide sequence: TGTGCCAGCAGCTTAGCGAGGGGCTACGAGCAGTACTTC. Residues: CASSLARGYEQYF. The V call is TRBV13, the J call TRBJ2-7; D is perhaps TRBD1 or TRBD2 (5 bases each). Per germline, CDR1 PRHDT and CDR2 FYEKMQ (reference sequence). V shed 1 base and J shed 3 bases, with 7 bases lying between them. The CDR3 sequence is 13 residues long.

This chain joins TRBV7-9 and TRBJ2-3, with D possibly being TRBD1 (7 bases). CDR3 length equals 16 residues. The germline V and J ends were trimmed by 5 bases and 3 bases, with 18 bases remaining between them. Per the germline V gene, CDR1 is SEHNR and CDR2 is FQNEAQ (reference sequence). The CDR3 sequence: CASSAPDREVTDTQYF. The DNA for the CDR3 is TGTGCCAGCAGCGCACCTGACAGGGAGGTTACAGATACGCAGTATTTT.

This chain links TRBV7-8 with TRBJ2-3; 7 bases align to TRBD2. The junction had 2 bases not matched to a gene; V was cut back by 1 base and J by 4 bases. Germline values: CDR1 SGHVS, CDR2 FQNEAQ. The CDR3 has 14 amino acids. CDR3 sequence: CASSLGGRADTQYF. In DNA, the CDR3 is TGTGCCAGCAGCTTAGGAGGGAGGGCAGATACGCAGTATTTT.

This clone is termed medium-sized. V gene TRBV25-1 combines with J gene TRBJ2-7, with 8 bases that match TRBD2. Trimming cost V 4 bases and J 10 bases; bases outside gene matches: 3. Germline values: CDR1 MGHDK, CDR2 SYGVNS. This CDR3 is built from 11 residues. The CDR3 loop is CASSVLADQYF. DNA of the CDR3: TGTGCCAGCAGTGTACTAGCGGATCAGTACTTC.

V is TRBV27 and J is TRBJ1-2; no firm D call. Germline values: CDR1 MNHEY, CDR2 SMNVEV (reference sequence). V was cut by 4 bases and J by 3 bases, with 9 bases left in between. This CDR3 comprises 13 residues. CDR3 DNA sequence: TGTGCCAGCAGTTATGGAGAGCACTATGGCTACACCTTC. Residues: CASSYGEHYGYTF.

The V gene is TRBV2, the J gene TRBJ1-5; possibly TRBD1 for D (5 bases). CDR3 size: 16 residues. V dropped 3 bases and J dropped 0 bases, with 12 bases sitting between them. Germline CDR1 is SNHLY and CDR2 is FYNNEI. The CDR3 coding sequence is TGTGCCAGCAGTGACGAGACAGATTATAGCAATCAGCCCCAGCATTTT. Its translation: CASSDETDYSNQPQHF.

The chain has TRBV7-6 and TRBJ2-3; unclear D gene. Trimming stripped 5 bases from V and 1 base from J, with 10 bases between. CDR3 length equals 14 residues. Germline CDR1 and CDR2: SGHVS and FNYEAQ. The CDR3 nucleotides read TGTGCCAGCAGCCCAAAGAGAGGCACAGATACGCAGTATTTT. Translated: CASSPKRGTDTQYF.

The chain recombines TRBV5-1 with TRBJ2-2; 11 positions match TRBD1. V was pared by 4 bases and J by 4 bases, with 6 bases of the junction left unmatched. The CDR3 spans 16 residues. Germline-derived CDR1 and CDR2 are SGHRS and YFSETQ. The CDR3 nucleotides read TGCGCCAGCAGCCTTGTAGGGACAGGGGGCACCGGGGAGCTGTTTTTT. Translation: CASSLVGTGGTGELFF.

V and J are TRBV19 and TRBJ2-7; 8 nucleotides align to TRBD1. The CDR3 runs to 15 residues. Trimming took 3 bases from V and 2 from J; bases not matched to a gene: 6. Germline CDR1 reads LNHDA; CDR2 reads SQIVND (reference sequence). In nucleotides, the CDR3 is TGTGCCAGTAGTATCGGTCAGGGGGCAGCCTACGAGCAGTACTTC. Its protein product is CASSIGQGAAYEQYF.

This chain connects TRBV29-1 to TRBJ2-3; D not certain. The ends were cut back, 0 bases at V and 9 bases at J, with 10 bases in the middle. From germline, CDR1 is SQVTM and CDR2 ANQGSEA. The CDR3 covers 12 residues. The CDR3 region is CSVEENSLTQYF. In DNA, the CDR3 is TGCAGCGTTGAAGAAAACAGCTTAACGCAGTATTTT.

This chain links TRBV18 with TRBJ2-4, with 12 bases matching TRBD1. The CDR3 has 17 residues. The J segment lost 9 bases and the V segment lost 2 bases, leaving 11 bases of the junction unmatched. Germline V gene sequence: CDR1 KGHSH, CDR2 LQKENI. CDR3 in DNA: TGTGCCAGCTCACCATATGAGGGACAGGGGGCGCGGGGCATTCAGTACTTC. Its translation is CASSPYEGQGARGIQYF.